This passage covers 30 T cell receptor beta chains from one sample sequenced in a study of vaccination effects on CD4 cells after COVID-19. TCRdb's table, derived via immunoSEQ multiplex PCR, lists solely in-frame clones and lacks some. Of more than 60,000 clones listed, roughly 74% are singletons. Their antigen targets remain unknown. Once cultured for roughly ten days, the cells underwent separation to obtain CD4+ T cells. Two doses of BNT162b2 or mRNA-1273 vaccine were administered to participants. Specimen: CD4+ T cells from PBMCs cultured without peptide, collected after COVID-19 vaccination. The receptor set was obtained from a human donor who received a COVID-19 vaccine.

This chain connects TRBV3-1 (or the pseudogene TRBV3-2) to TRBJ1-1; D is ambiguous. V dropped 0 bases and J dropped 1 base, with 6 bases sitting between them. Per germline, CDR1 LGHDT and CDR2 YNNKEL (reference sequence). The CDR3 has 14 amino acids. CDR3 sequence reads: CASSQDWRNTEAFF. The CDR3 nucleotides are TGTGCCAGCAGCCAAGATTGGAGGAACACTGAAGCTTTCTTT.

The V gene is TRBV6-2 or TRBV6-3, the J gene TRBJ1-2; TRBD1 matches 7 bases. The germline V gene has CDR1 MNHEY and CDR2 SVGEGT. Trimming cost V 6 bases and J 5 bases; bases outside gene matches: 9. CDR3 size: 14 residues. The CDR3 DNA sequence: TGTGCCAGCAGCCCGGGACAGCCATTTTATGGCTACACCTTC. It encodes CASSPGQPFYGYTF.

V and J are TRBV30 and TRBJ1-6; the match to TRBD1 covers 11 bases. The V and J ends lost 4 bases and 4 bases, in that order; junction bases with no gene match: 6. Germline V CDR1 and CDR2: GTSNPN, SVGIG (reference sequence). This CDR3 is 16 amino acids long. The CDR3 coding sequence is TGTGCCTGGACCCGGACAGGGGGCGCTTATAATTCACCCCTCCACTTT. Its translation: CAWTRTGGAYNSPLHF.

The genes are TRBV7-2 and TRBJ2-3; D might be TRBD2 (6 bases). V shed 1 base and J shed 3 bases, with 11 bases lying between them. The CDR3 extends over 15 amino acids. Germline V gives CDR1 SGHTA, CDR2 FQGNSA. CDR3 protein: CASSLGLVGTDTQYF. Written as DNA, the CDR3 is TGTGCCAGCAGCTTAGGACTAGTAGGGACAGATACGCAGTATTTT.

This clone occurred once. The chain has TRBV4-1 and TRBJ2-7; D is unresolved. Trimming took 2 bases from V and 4 from J, leaving 9 bases between them. Germline CDR1 MGHRA, CDR2 YSYEKL. The CDR3 totals 13 residues. CDR3: CASSQNGQYEQYV. The CDR3 nucleotides are TGCGCCAGCAGCCAAAACGGGCAGTACGAGCAGTACGTC.

The rearrangement uses TRBV11-3 and TRBJ2-1; D not resolved. The germline gives CDR1 SGHNT, CDR2 YENEEA. This CDR3 region has 14 residues. V lost 1 base and J lost 4, with 8 bases in between. CDR3 DNA sequence: TGTGCCAGCAGCTTAGGAGGATCATACAATGAGCAGTTCTTC. It encodes CASSLGGSYNEQFF.

The rearrangement uses TRBV6-5 and TRBJ2-7, with D perhaps TRBD2 (6 bases). CDR1 is MNHEY, CDR2 SVGAGI, per germline. This CDR3 region has 15 residues. V shed 5 bases and J shed 0 bases, with 14 bases lying between them. The CDR3 DNA reads as TGTGCCAGCAGTCCCCGGGGGACGAGCTCCTACGAGCAGTACGTC. It yields the protein CASSPRGTSSYEQYV.

For the CDR3, the DNA is TGTGCCAGCAGCTTAGGTTTTGGTTGCAGGGTCTATGGCTACACCTTC. Its translation is CASSLGFGCRVYGYTF. The rearrangement links TRBV7-4 to TRBJ1-2, with D perhaps TRBD1 (5 bases). Germline loops: CDR1 SGHVT, CDR2 SQSDAQ. The CDR3 consists of 16 residues. V was cut by 1 base and J by 4 bases, with 16 bases left in between. The entire variable domain, with the rest obtained from reference TRBV7-4 and TRBJ1-2, is as follows: GAGVSQSPRYKVAKRGRDVALRCDSISGHVTLYWYRQTLGQGSEVLTYSQSDAQRDKSGRPSGRFSAERPERSVSTLKIQRTEQGDSAVYLCASSLGFGCRVYGYTFGSGTRLTVV.

The V call is TRBV3-1 (or the pseudogene TRBV3-2), the J call TRBJ2-1; 9 bases map to TRBD2. CDR3 size: 17 residues. With V trimmed by 2 bases and J by 7 bases, 12 bases remained unmatched. CDR1 and CDR2 from the germline V gene are LGHDT and YNNKEL (reference sequence). CDR3: CASSQRPPGLAPNEQFF. The CDR3 DNA sequence: TGTGCCAGCAGCCAACGACCCCCGGGACTAGCTCCAAATGAGCAGTTCTTC.

In its sample, this clone was seen a few times. V is TRBV4-1 and J is TRBJ2-3; 9 positions agree with TRBD1. Germline V lookup: CDR1 MGHRA, CDR2 YSYEKL. This CDR3 has 16 amino acids. The V gene end was trimmed by 3 bases and the J gene end by 3 bases; junction bases not matched to a gene: 7. The DNA of the CDR3 is TGCGCCAGCAGCCAGCCTGGACAGGGGAGAACAGATACGCAGTATTTT. Its translation is CASSQPGQGRTDTQYF.

The V and J genes are TRBV5-6 and TRBJ1-1; D is ambiguous. Germline V gene data show CDR1 as SGHDT and CDR2 as YYEEEE. V was trimmed by 0 bases and J by 5 bases, leaving 17 bases between them. The CDR3 extends over 16 amino acids. CDR3 amino acids: CASSLDPFFGGTEAFF. In nucleotides, the CDR3 is TGTGCCAGCAGCTTGGACCCTTTTTTCGGAGGGACTGAAGCTTTCTTT.

The V gene is TRBV4-2, the J gene TRBJ2-5; a weak D match, TRBD2 (7 bases). CDR1 LGHNA and CDR2 YNFKEQ come from the germline V gene. The CDR3 consists of 15 residues. With 0 bases removed from V and 5 bases from J, the gap between germline ends came to 13 bases. CDR3 nucleotide sequence: TGTGCCAGCAGCCAAGAGGGGGGGCGTAGGGAGACCCAGTACTTC. Amino acid sequence: CASSQEGGRRETQYF.

The gene calls are TRBV4-1 and TRBJ2-1, with 8 bases identical to TRBD1. CDR1 is MGHRA, CDR2 YSYEKL, per germline. This CDR3 is built from 14 residues. Trimming at V came to 4 bases and at J to 2 bases, leaving 1 base not matched to a gene. The CDR3 coding sequence is TGCGCCAGCAGCCGACAGGGGACCTACAATGAGCAGTTCTTC. It specifies CASSRQGTYNEQFF.

The chain uses TRBV11-2 and TRBJ1-6, with 7 nucleotides matching TRBD1. The germline CDR1 and CDR2 sequences are SGHAT and FQNNGV. The CDR3 sequence is 15 residues long. Unmatched junction bases numbered 8, after V lost 5 bases and J lost 7 bases. CDR3 region: CASSPPWDRNSPLHF. Here the CDR3 DNA reads TGTGCCAGCAGCCCACCCTGGGACAGAAATTCACCCCTCCACTTT.

This sequence joins TRBV29-1 and TRBJ2-5; D unclear. The CDR3 totals 13 residues. Trimming took 2 bases from V and 5 from J, leaving 12 bases between them. Germline lookup yields CDR1 SQVTM and CDR2 ANQGSEA. The CDR3 protein is CSVETSGRETQYF. CDR3 nucleotide sequence: TGCAGCGTTGAAACTTCCGGCAGGGAGACCCAGTACTTC.

The chain combines TRBV7-3 with TRBJ2-1; TRBD1 matches 8 bases. The germline V gene encodes CDR1 SGHTA and CDR2 FQGTGA. V shed 4 bases, J shed 7 bases, and the junction held 9 bases outside the gene matches. CDR3 length equals 15 residues. The CDR3 bases are TGTGCCAGCAGCTCCGACTCGGACAGGGCGAATGAGCAGTTCTTC. As protein: CASSSDSDRANEQFF.

The V call is TRBV7-2, the J call TRBJ2-3, with TRBD2 matching over 12 bases. Germline CDR1 and CDR2: SGHTA and FQGNSA. CDR3 length equals 16 residues. The V segment lost 5 bases and the J segment 2 bases; nucleotides outside the gene matches: 5. The CDR3 protein is CASSRTSGAYTDTQYF. The CDR3 nucleotides read TGTGCCAGCAGCCGGACTAGCGGGGCTTACACAGATACGCAGTATTTT. Full variable domain (remainder filled in from reference TRBV7-2 and TRBJ2-3): GAGVSQSPSNKVTEKGKDVELRCDPISGHTALYWYRQSLGQGLEFLIYFQGNSAPDKSGLPSDRFSAERTGGSVSTLTIQRTQQEDSAVYLCASSRTSGAYTDTQYFGPGTRLTVL.

J is TRBJ2-7 and V is TRBV28; no reliable D call. Germline values: CDR1 MDHEN, CDR2 SYDVKM. This CDR3 is 12 amino acids long. Trimming took 10 bases from V and 3 from J, leaving 13 bases between them. The CDR3, as DNA: TGTGCCACCCAGGCGGTAGGCTACGAGCAGTACGTC. This sequence encodes CATQAVGYEQYV.

The V call is TRBV15, the J call TRBJ2-2; perhaps TRBD2 as D (6 bases). The V and J ends lost 2 bases and 4 bases respectively, with 8 bases between them. Looked up from germline, CDR1 is LNHNV and CDR2 is YYDKDF (reference sequence). This CDR3 has 14 amino acids. The CDR3 nucleotides are TGTGCCACCAGCAGATCAGCGGGCACCGGGGAGCTGTTTTTT. Its protein product is CATSRSAGTGELFF.

The chain recombines TRBV5-1 with TRBJ1-3, with a tentative D call TRBD1 (5 bases). The V end lost 1 base, the J end lost 4 bases, and 12 bases lay between the germline ends. The CDR3 is made up of 15 amino acids. CDR1 and CDR2 (germline): SGHRS, YFSETQ. CDR3 residues: CASSLLGVGGNTIYF. The DNA for the CDR3 is TGCGCCAGCAGCTTGTTGGGGGTAGGAGGAAACACCATATATTTT.

This sequence joins TRBV6-2 or TRBV6-3 and TRBJ1-1; 8 bases agree with TRBD1. In germline, CDR1 is MNHEY, CDR2 SVGEGT. The V segment lost 6 bases and the J segment 7 bases; nucleotides outside the gene matches: 19. The CDR3 is made up of 17 amino acids. CDR3 coding DNA: TGTGCCAGCAGCCGAAGGGCCGGACAGGGAGGTAGAGTTGAAGCTTTCTTT. This translates into CASSRRAGQGGRVEAFF.

The genes are TRBV19 and TRBJ1-3, with D maybe TRBD1 (6 bases). This CDR3 contains 16 residues. Germline V gene sequence: CDR1 LNHDA, CDR2 SQIVND (reference sequence). Trimming removed 2 bases from V and 0 bases from J, with 11 bases in between. The CDR3 DNA is TGTGCCAGTAGTATACAGGGGATTATCTCTGGAAACACCATATATTTT. This translates into CASSIQGIISGNTIYF.

The CDR3: CASSFVGGVQETQYF. The DNA of the CDR3 is TGTGCCAGCAGCTTTGTGGGAGGTGTCCAAGAGACCCAGTACTTC. The J gene is TRBJ2-5, the V gene TRBV7-2; a possible D gene is TRBD2 (6 bases). Deletions cut 3 bases from V and 1 base from J, with 12 bases between. This CDR3 has 15 residues. Germline values: CDR1 SGHTA, CDR2 FQGNSA.

The chain links TRBV5-1 to TRBJ2-1, with a tentative D call TRBD1 (5 bases). The germline V and J ends were trimmed by 1 base and 9 bases, with 14 bases remaining between them. There are 14 residues in the CDR3. Germline CDR1 and CDR2: SGHRS and YFSETQ. CDR3 sequence (DNA): TGCGCCAGCAGCTTGTTAAGGATGGGGCGTGAGCAGTTCTTC. It translates to CASSLLRMGREQFF.

The chain carries TRBV7-2 and TRBJ2-5, with TRBD2 identical over 9 bases. Trimming cost V 1 base and J 4 bases; bases outside gene matches: 4. The CDR3 consists of 15 residues. In germline, CDR1 is SGHTA, CDR2 FQGNSA. The CDR3 nucleotides are TGTGCCAGCAGCTTAGTCGGGCGGGGGGGAGAGACCCAGTACTTC. Protein product: CASSLVGRGGETQYF.

This clone was detected once. The V call is TRBV19, the J call TRBJ1-1; D remains ambiguous. The ends were cut back, 4 bases at V and 1 base at J, with 7 bases in the middle. From germline, CDR1 is LNHDA and CDR2 SQIVND (reference sequence). The CDR3 covers 13 residues. CDR3 nucleotides: TGTGCCAGTAGTACCTACGGGAACACTGAAGCTTTCTTT. This encodes CASSTYGNTEAFF.

This clone appeared a few times. This chain joins TRBV5-1 and TRBJ1-3, with 7 bases identical to TRBD1. CDR1 is SGHRS and CDR2 is YFSETQ in the germline V gene. The CDR3 is 14 residues long. J lost 3 bases, V lost 3 bases, and 3 bases had no gene match. CDR3 coding DNA: TGCGCCAGCAGCTCCGGGACAGTTGGAAACACCATATATTTT. Its protein is CASSSGTVGNTIYF. Combining the CDR3 with reference TRBV5-1 and TRBJ1-3 gives the whole variable domain KAGVTQTPRYLIKTRGQQVTLSCSPISGHRSVSWYQQTPGQGLQFLFEYFSETQRNKGNFPGRFSGRQFSNSRSEMNVSTLELGDSALYLCASSSGTVGNTIYFGEGSWLTVV.

This rearrangement joins TRBV7-9 to TRBJ2-2; a possible D gene is TRBD1 (5 bases). V lost 0 bases and J lost 6, with 14 bases in between. The germline V gene has CDR1 SEHNR and CDR2 FQNEAQ (reference sequence). The CDR3 contains 16 residues. CDR3 DNA sequence: TGTGCCAGCAGCTTAGCACAGGCCGCGCCGGCCGGGGAGCTGTTTTTT. Protein: CASSLAQAAPAGELFF. Variable domain in full (rest from reference TRBV7-9 and TRBJ2-2): DTGVSQNPRHKITKRGQNVTFRCDPISEHNRLYWYRQTLGQGPEFLTYFQNEAQLEKSRLLSDRFSAERPKGSFSTLEIQRTEQGDSAMYLCASSLAQAAPAGELFFGEGSRLTVL.

The genes are TRBV5-8 and TRBJ2-3; 11 bases fit TRBD2. The germline V gene encodes CDR1 SGHTS and CDR2 YDEGEE. The length of the CDR3 is 14 residues. The V gene end was trimmed by 7 bases and the J gene end by 2 bases; junction bases not matched to a gene: 3. The CDR3 DNA reads TGTGCCAGCCCTAGCGGGGGGCCCACAGATACGCAGTATTTT. It yields the protein CASPSGGPTDTQYF. The complete variable domain, with remaining parts taken from reference TRBV5-8 and TRBJ2-3, reads EAGVTQSPTHLIKTRGQQATLRCSPISGHTSVYWYQQALGLGLQFLLWYDEGEERNRGNFPPRFSGRQFPNYSSELNVNALELEDSALYLCASPSGGPTDTQYFGPGTRLTVL.

This sequence joins TRBV12-3 or TRBV12-4 and TRBJ2-5; unclear D gene. This CDR3 comprises 13 residues. V gave up 3 bases and J gave up 2 bases, with 7 bases separating them. CDR3 amino acids: CASSLARQETQYF. The CDR3 DNA is TGTGCCAGCAGTTTGGCACGGCAAGAGACCCAGTACTTC.